The clone carrying this T cell receptor (beta chain) was found a few times. The target antigen is unknown. The CDR3 covers 15 residues. Trimming removed 1 base at V and 0 bases at J, with 9 bases between. Looked up from germline, CDR1 is MNHEY and CDR2 is SMNVEV (reference sequence). Sorted populations were all over 95% pure. This record comes from a study of beta chain features in type 1 diabetes. Reverse transcription of all isolated RNA meant that expressed TCRB transcripts were sequenced. TCRdb's copy holds only in-frame clones and misses some; the assay was immunoSEQ multiplex PCR. This sample has approximately 250,000 clones; around 9.6% occur once, and the top ten carry 0.03% to 0.04%. Study observations and caveats: For cells with high TCR expression, cDNA sequencing could yield over-representation.

The chain joins TRBV27 to TRBJ2-5; maybe TRBD2 (5 bases). The source material was naive CD4+ T cells from blood. The TCR sequence derives from a woman between 18 and 29 years old in good health. The DNA of the CDR3 is TGTGCCAGCAGTTTATTCGGACTGAACCAAGAGACCCAGTACTTC. Translating it yields CASSLFGLNQETQYF.